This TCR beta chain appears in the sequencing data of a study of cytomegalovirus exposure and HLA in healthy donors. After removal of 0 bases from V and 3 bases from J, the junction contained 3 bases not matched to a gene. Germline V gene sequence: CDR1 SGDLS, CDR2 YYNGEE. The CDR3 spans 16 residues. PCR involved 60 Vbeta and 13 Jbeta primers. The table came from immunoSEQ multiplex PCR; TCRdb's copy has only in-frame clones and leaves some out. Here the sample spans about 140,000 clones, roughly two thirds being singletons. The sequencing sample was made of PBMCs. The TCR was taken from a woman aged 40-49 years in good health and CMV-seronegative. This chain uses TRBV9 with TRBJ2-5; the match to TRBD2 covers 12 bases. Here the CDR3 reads CASSVVPSGGEETQYF. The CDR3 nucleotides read TGTGCCAGCAGCGTAGTCCCTAGCGGGGGGGAAGAGACCCAGTACTTC.